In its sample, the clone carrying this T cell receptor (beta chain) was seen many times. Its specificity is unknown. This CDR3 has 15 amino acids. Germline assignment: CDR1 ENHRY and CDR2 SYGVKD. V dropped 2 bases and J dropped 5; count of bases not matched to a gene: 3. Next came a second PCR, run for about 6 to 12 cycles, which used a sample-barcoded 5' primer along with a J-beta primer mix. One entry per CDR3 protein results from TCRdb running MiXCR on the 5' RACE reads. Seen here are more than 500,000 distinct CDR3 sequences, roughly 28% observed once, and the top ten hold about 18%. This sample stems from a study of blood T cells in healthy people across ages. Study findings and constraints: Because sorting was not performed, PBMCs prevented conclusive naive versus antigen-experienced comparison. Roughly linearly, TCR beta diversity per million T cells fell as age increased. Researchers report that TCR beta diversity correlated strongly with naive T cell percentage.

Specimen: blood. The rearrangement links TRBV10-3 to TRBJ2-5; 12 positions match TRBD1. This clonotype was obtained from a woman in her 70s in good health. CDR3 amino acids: CAISEGDRGPETQYF. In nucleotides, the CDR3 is TGTGCCATCAGTGAGGGGGACAGGGGGCCGGAGACCCAGTACTTC.